The rows below give T cell receptor beta chains drawn from one sample of a study of CXCR3-negative and CXCR3-positive naive CD8 T cells. Following a re-call of the 5' RACE reads, TCRdb has one entry per CDR3 protein and lacks DNA. This table lists about 150,000 distinct CDR3 sequences. The sequencing input was naive CXCR3+ CD8+ T cells from blood. The receptors here all came from a human donor in good health. Some clones in this sample may be carry-over from other donors' samples. Each CDR3 is given with its conserved first and last residue.

TRBJ2-5 | TRBV5-1 | CASSLRVVETQYF
TRBJ2-7 | TRBV6-2/TRBV6-3 | CASTYGTGGYEQYF
TRBJ2-7 | TRBV28 | CASSLPGQGDEQYF
TRBJ2-7 | TRBV28 | CASSFRGKSSYEQYF
TRBJ2-1 | TRBV20-1 | CSAPRGDGYNEQFF
TRBJ2-5 | TRBV15 | CATSRDSTGVGETQYF
TRBJ2-1 | TRBV30 | CAWRRTGGAYNEQFF
TRBJ1-2 | TRBV29-1 | CSVEDLLGGASNYGYTF
TRBJ2-2 | TRBV14 | CASSQVRGTGELFF
TRBJ1-4 | TRBV9 | CASSVGNQGEKLFF
TRBJ2-5 | TRBV7-2 | CASSLDREETQYF
TRBJ2-1 | TRBV14 | CASSQGLAGSSSYNEQFF
TRBJ2-7 | TRBV2 | CASRPGTGDGYEQYF
TRBJ2-1 | TRBV29-1 | CSVVRVWREEGNEQFF
TRBJ2-5 | TRBV29-1 | CSAAGTGRQETQYF
TRBJ2-1 | TRBV11-3 | CASSLDMPLSSYNEQFF
TRBJ2-5 | TRBV11-2 | CASSLGTGAQETQYF
TRBJ2-3 | TRBV7-2 | CASRQTGDTQYF
TRBJ1-1 | TRBV3-1 | CASSYMRGRTGIEAFF
TRBJ2-3 | TRBV28 | CASARQGFDTDTQYF
TRBJ1-4 | TRBV6-5 | CASSYSSSEKLFF
TRBJ2-1 | TRBV20-1 | CSARPGGSYNEQFF
TRBJ2-5 | TRBV12-3/TRBV12-4 | CASSFSAFQETQYF
TRBJ1-5 | TRBV29-1 | CSVWCDRGSALKVPQHF
TRBJ1-5 | TRBV2 | CASSEGQPVGNQPQHF
TRBJ1-2 | TRBV2 | CASSVIENYGYTF
TRBJ2-1 | TRBV7-8 | CAAGGGGNEQFF
TRBJ1-5 | TRBV12-3/TRBV12-4 | CASSFFGFRSNQPQHF
TRBJ2-1 | TRBV5-6 | CASNFPMPGTGNEQFF
TRBJ2-7 | TRBV20-1 | CSARVHERGDWYEQYF
TRBJ2-1 | TRBV3-1 | CASSTIAGGFNEQFF
TRBJ2-2 | TRBV9 | CASSVPRFSSNTGELFF
TRBJ2-7 | TRBV11-1 | CASSLAEAYEQYF
TRBJ2-7 | TRBV10-1 | CASSAQPLGTTPSYEQYF
TRBJ2-7 | TRBV12-3/TRBV12-4 | CASSPTPLPYEQYF
TRBJ1-1 | TRBV29-1 | CSVRSPGLWTYEAFF
TRBJ2-2 | TRBV20-1 | CSARAPGTGELFF
TRBJ2-3 | TRBV20-1 | CSARDRGGWMDTQYF
TRBJ2-1 | TRBV28 | CASSFRGSRKNEQFF
TRBJ2-1 | TRBV29-1 | CSVQSRGANEQFF
TRBJ2-7 | TRBV2 | CASSVLTGLPYEQYF
TRBJ1-1 | TRBV4-2 | CASSQDTLLGVGTEAFF
TRBJ1-1 | TRBV20-1 | CSAERTEMNTEAFF
TRBJ2-4 | TRBV28 | CASSGQGAMWHINYF
TRBJ2-7 | TRBV28 | CASTGLGLAFYEQYF
TRBJ2-1 | TRBV10-1 | CASTRDKTGDEQFF
TRBJ2-7 | TRBV15 | CATSSLLGASGYEQYF
TRBJ2-4 | TRBV7-9 | CASSFGEVEQYF
TRBJ1-1 | TRBV20-1 | CSAPLVGETEAFF
TRBJ2-1 | TRBV28 | CASSSGEGWSYNEQFF
TRBJ2-3 | TRBV28 | CASSPLTGEGTDTQYF